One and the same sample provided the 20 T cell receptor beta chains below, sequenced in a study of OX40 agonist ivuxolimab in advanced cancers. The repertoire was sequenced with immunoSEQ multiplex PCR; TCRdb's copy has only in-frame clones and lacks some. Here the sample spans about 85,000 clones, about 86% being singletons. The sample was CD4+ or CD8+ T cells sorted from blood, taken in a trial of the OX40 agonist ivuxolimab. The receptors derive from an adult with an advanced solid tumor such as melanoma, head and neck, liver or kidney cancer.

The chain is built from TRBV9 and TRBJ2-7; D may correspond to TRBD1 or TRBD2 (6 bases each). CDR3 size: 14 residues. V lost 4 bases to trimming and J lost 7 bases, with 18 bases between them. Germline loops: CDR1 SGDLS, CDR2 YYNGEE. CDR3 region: CASSPSVGAREQYF. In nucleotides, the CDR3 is TGTGCCAGCAGCCCTAGCGTGGGGGCGCGGGAGCAGTACTTC.

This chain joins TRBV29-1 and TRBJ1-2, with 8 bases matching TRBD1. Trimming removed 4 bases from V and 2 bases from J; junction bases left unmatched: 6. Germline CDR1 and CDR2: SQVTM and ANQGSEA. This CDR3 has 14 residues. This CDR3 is CSVGTGQANYGYTF. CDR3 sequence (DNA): TGCAGCGTTGGTACGGGACAGGCCAACTATGGCTACACCTTC.

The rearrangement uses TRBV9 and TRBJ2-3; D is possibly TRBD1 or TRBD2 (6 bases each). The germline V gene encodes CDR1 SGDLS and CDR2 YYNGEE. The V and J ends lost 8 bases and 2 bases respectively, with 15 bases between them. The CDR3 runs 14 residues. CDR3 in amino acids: CASTLGGTTDTQYF. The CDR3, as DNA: TGTGCCAGTACATTAGGGGGGACCACAGATACGCAGTATTTT.

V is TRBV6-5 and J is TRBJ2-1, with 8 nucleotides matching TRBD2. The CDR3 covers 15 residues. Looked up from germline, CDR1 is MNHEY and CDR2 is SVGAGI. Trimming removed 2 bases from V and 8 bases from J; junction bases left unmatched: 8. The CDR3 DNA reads TGTGCCAGCAGTTACCCCCGGGGGGGGGTGGATGAGCAGTTCTTC. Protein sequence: CASSYPRGGVDEQFF.

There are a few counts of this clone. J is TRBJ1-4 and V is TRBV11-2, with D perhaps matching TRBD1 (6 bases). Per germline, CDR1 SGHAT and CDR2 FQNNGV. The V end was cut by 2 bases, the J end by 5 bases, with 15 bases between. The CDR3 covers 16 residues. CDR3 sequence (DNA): TGTGCCAGCAGCTTATATGGAGGGGGGGCCAATGAAAAACTGTTTTTT. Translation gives CASSLYGGGANEKLFF. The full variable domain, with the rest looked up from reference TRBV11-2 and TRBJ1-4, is EAGVAQSPRYKIIEKRQSVAFWCNPISGHATLYWYQQILGQGPKLLIQFQNNGVVDDSQLPKDRFSAERLKGVDSTLKIQPAKLEDSAVYLCASSLYGGGANEKLFFGSGTQLSVL.

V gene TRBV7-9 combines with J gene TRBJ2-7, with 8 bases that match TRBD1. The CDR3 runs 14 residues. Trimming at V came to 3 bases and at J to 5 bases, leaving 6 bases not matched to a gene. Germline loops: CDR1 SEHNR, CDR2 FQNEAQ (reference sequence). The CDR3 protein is CASSLAGGIDEQYF. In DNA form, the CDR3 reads TGTGCCAGCAGCTTGGCAGGGGGCATCGACGAGCAGTACTTC.

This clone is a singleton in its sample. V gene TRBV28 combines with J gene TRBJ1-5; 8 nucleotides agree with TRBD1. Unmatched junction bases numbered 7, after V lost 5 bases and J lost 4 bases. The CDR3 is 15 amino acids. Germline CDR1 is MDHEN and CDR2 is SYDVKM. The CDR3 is CASSTAGGGNQPQHF. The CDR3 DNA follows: TGTGCCAGCAGTACAGCAGGGGGCGGGAATCAGCCCCAGCATTTT.

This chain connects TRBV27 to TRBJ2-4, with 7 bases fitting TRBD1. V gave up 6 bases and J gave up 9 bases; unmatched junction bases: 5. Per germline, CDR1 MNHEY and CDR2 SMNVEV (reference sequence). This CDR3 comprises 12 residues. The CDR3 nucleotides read TGTGCCAGCAGGTCCAGGGGGAGCATTCAGTACTTC. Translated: CASRSRGSIQYF.

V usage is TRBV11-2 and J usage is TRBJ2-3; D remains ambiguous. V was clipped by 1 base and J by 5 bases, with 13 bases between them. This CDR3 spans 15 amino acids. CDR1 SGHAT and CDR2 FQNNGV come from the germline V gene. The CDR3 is CASSLAPVREDTQYF. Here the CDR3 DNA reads TGTGCCAGCAGCTTAGCTCCGGTCCGCGAAGATACGCAGTATTTT.

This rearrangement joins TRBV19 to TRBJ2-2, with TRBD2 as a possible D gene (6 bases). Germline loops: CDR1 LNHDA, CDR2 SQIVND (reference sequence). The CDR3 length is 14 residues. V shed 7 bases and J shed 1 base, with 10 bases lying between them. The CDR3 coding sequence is TGTGCCAGTATTATTAGCGGGAACACCGGGGAGCTGTTTTTT. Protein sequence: CASIISGNTGELFF.

CDR3 in DNA: TGTGCCAGCTCACCATTCGCGACCCGGGCTTCCTCGGGTGAGCAGTACTTC. Amino acids: CASSPFATRASSGEQYF. The rearrangement uses TRBV18 and TRBJ2-7; D is uncertain. Germline V lookup: CDR1 KGHSH, CDR2 LQKENI. This CDR3 contains 17 residues. V was pared by 2 bases and J by 7 bases, with 24 bases between.

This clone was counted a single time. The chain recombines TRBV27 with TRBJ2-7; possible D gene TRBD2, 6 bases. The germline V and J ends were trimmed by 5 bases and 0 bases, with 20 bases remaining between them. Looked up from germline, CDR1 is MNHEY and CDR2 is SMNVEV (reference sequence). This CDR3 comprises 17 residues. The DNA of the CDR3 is TGTGCCAGCAGTCCCTTGCGGGGAGCTATCCTCTCCTACGAGCAGTACTTC. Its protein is CASSPLRGAILSYEQYF.

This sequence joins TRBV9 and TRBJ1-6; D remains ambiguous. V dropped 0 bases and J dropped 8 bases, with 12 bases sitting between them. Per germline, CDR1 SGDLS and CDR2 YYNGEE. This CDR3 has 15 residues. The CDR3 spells CASSVEGSPYSPLHF. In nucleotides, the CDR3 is TGTGCCAGCAGCGTAGAGGGCAGCCCCTATTCACCCCTCCACTTT. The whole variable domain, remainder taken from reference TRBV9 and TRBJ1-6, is DSGVTQTPKHLITATGQRVTLRCSPRSGDLSVYWYQQSLDQGLQFLIQYYNGEERAKGNILERFSAQQFPDLHSELNLSSLELGDSALYFCASSVEGSPYSPLHFGNGTRLTVT.

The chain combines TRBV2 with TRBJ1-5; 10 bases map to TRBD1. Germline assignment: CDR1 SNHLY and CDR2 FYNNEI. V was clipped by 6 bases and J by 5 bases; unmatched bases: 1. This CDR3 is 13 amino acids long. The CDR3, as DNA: TGTGCCAGCAGCGGACAGGGGGATCAGCCCCAGCATTTT. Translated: CASSGQGDQPQHF.

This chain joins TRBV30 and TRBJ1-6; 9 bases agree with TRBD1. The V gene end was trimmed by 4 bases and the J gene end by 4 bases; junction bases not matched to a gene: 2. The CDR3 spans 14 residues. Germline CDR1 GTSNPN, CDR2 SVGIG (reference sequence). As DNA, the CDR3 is TGTGCCTGGAATGACAGGGGGTATAATTCACCCCTCCACTTT. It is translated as CAWNDRGYNSPLHF.

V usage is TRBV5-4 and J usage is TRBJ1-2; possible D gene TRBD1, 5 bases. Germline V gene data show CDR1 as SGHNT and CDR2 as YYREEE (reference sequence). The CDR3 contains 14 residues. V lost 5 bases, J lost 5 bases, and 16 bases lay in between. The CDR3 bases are TGTGCCAGCAGTCGACTAGACAGATATTATGGCTACACCTTC. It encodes CASSRLDRYYGYTF.

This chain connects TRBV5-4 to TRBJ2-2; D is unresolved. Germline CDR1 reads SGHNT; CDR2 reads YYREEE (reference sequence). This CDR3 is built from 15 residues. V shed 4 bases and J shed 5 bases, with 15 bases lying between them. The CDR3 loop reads CASSLAEVRTGELFF. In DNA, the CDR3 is TGTGCCAGCAGCCTGGCTGAGGTTAGAACCGGGGAGCTGTTTTTT.

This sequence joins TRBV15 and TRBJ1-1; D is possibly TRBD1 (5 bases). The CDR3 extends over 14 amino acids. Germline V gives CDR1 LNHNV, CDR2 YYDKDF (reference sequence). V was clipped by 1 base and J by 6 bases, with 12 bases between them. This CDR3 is CATSRAQGRSEAFF. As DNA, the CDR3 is TGTGCCACCAGCAGAGCGCAGGGCCGATCTGAAGCTTTCTTT.

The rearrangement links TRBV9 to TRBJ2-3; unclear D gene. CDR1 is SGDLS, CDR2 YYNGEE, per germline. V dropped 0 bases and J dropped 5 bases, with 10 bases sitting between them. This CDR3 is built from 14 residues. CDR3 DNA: TGTGCCAGCAGCGTAGTGGGAATTGGAGATACGCAGTATTTT. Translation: CASSVVGIGDTQYF.

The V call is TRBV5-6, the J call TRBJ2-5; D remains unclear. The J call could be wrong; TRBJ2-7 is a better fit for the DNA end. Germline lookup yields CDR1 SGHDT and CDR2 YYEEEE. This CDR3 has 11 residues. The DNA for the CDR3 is TGTGCCAGCAGCCTAAACTACGAGCAGTACTTC. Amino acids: CASSLNYEQYF.